This T cell receptor beta chain stems from a study of shared clonotypes between healthy human individuals (dated by TCRdb to the early 2020s). Looking at the study overall: A few men and a couple of women, aged 18 to 49 years, made up the cohort. For each donor, CD4 naive and CD4 memory were each run on three plates, CD8 naive on two plates, and CD8 memory on one plate. To estimate repertoire size and how much clonotype sharing occurs between individuals, the study deeply sequenced the blood TCR repertoires of several healthy adults. Different laboratories and diverse techniques were used to prepare libraries and sequence TCR repertoires, to increase sequencing depth and limit assay-specific biases. Leukapheresis yielded between about 0.85 and 10 billion PBMCs per donor. Beyond this particular receptor, the publication reports: About 5% of naive CD4, 3.5% of naive CD8, roughly 2.4% of memory CD4, and 0.4% of memory CD8 clonotypes were shared across a few donors. Sampling was restricted to blood, and TCR repertoires in tissue are likely to differ from TCR repertoires in blood. Larger estimated clonotype richness was generally found for naive subsets than for memory subsets. The genetic and exposure-history diversity represented was limited by the small number of donors. Pairwise subsampling led to the expectation that sequencing depth would affect the degree of clonotype sharing among donors. Rarefaction of sorted-subset datasets indicated incomplete sequencing despite the large sequencing depth. Higher generation probabilities were observed for clonotypes shared by all four sorted-subset donors than for non-shared clonotypes.

The CDR3 spans 15 residues, from the cysteine through the phenylalanine. Of all the DNA, just the CDR3 is kept, 45 bases in frame from base 1. The germline V and J ends show losses of 2 bases and 5 bases respectively, and no gene match explains 2 bases of the junction. The germline V gene provides CDR1 MNHNS and CDR2 SASEGT. A word on this clone: Its antigen is currently not known. Base-call qualities are not available, and no considerably larger clone is one nucleotide away.

Using the deep immunoSEQ assay, TCR CDR3 regions were amplified from genomic DNA by multiplex PCR. Extracted genomic DNA from each cell subset was distributed evenly across all wells of several immunoSEQ 96-well plates, and each plate was treated as a replicate. For sorted subsets, each replicate PCR was loaded with about 0.2 ug genomic DNA, equivalent to 30,000 to 35,000 T cell genomes. The purified libraries were quantified using a Qubit 3.0 fluorometer, sized with a Bioanalyzer 2100, and then quantified again using the KAPA Library Quantification kit. Each immunoSEQ 96-well plate was sequenced on its own single-read 150-cycle Illumina NextSeq 550 flow cell. The authors processed their data as follows. The immunoSEQ output contained only junctional sequences without quality scores, so filtering could not match that applied to full-length reads. To assign V/J genes and CDR3, sequences were annotated using PyIR, a Python wrapper for IgBLAST v1.9, with IMGT germline references. Any read was removed if the V/J assignment was weak (E-value above 1e-6), the CDR3 was missing, or the read contained stop codons, out-of-frame junctions, or ambiguous translated residues. V3J clonotypes were defined by identical inferred V gene, J gene, and CDR3 amino acid sequence. The percentage overlap between two repertoires was calculated by dividing the number of shared unique clonotypes by the size of the smaller repertoire. Richness of each repertoire was evaluated using RTK rarefaction, the Chao1 estimator, and Recon v2.1 estimates of unobserved clonotypes. Generation probabilities were computed with OLGA for all TCRbeta clonotypes obtained by the gDNA method from several donors. In TCRdb, the immuneACCESS table is reduced to in-frame sequences with V and J assigned. These tables do not hold every clone; where another copy was compared, an unresolved V gene accounts for under half, and the others remain unexplained. Clonal size and the V and J genes are those of that table, whereas D and trimming came from the DNA. Across this sample there are over 700,000 clones, with approximately 77% seen only once. In total, the top ten clones hold approximately 1.8% of the sample.

Healthy HIV-negative adults with no recently reported acute infections or vaccinations were included as donors. All donors were Caucasian adults living in Nashville, Tennessee, USA. CD4+ T cells were enriched by magnetic negative selection; naive cells were then positively selected on CD45RA, and the negative fraction formed the memory subset. Blood was obtained by leukapheresis, after which PBMCs were separated by Ficoll-Histopaque density gradient centrifugation and cryopreserved in liquid nitrogen vapor phase. Analytical flow cytometry was used to check the purity and quantity of each magnetically sorted T cell population. From each sorted fraction, genomic DNA was isolated and quantified by UV absorbance on a Nanodrop 2000c.

The sequence derives from a woman in her twenties or thirties in good health. Sequenced: memory CD4+ T cells sorted from blood. In the paper's terms, the cell subset or site label means: CD45RA-negative fraction. This chain joins TRBV6-1 to TRBJ2-2; TRBD2 agrees with 10 junctional bases. The bases are TGTGCCAGCAGTGAACAACTAGCGGGAACCGGGGAGCTGTTTTTT. This sequence encodes CASSEQLAGTGELFF.